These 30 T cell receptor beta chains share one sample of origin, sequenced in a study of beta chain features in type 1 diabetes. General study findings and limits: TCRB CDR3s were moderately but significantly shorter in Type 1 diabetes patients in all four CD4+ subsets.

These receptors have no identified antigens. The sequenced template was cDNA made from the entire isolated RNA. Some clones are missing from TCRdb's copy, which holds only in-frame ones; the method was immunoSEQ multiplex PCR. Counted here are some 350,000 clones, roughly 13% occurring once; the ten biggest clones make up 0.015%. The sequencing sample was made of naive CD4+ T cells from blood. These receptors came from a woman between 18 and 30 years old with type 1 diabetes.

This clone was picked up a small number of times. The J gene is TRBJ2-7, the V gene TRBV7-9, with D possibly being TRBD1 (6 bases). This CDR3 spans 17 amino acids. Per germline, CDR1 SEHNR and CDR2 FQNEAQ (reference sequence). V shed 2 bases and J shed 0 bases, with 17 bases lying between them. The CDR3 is CASSLRGSTGRSYEQYF. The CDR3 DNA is TGTGCCAGCAGCTTACGTGGAAGTACAGGGCGCTCCTACGAGCAGTACTTC.

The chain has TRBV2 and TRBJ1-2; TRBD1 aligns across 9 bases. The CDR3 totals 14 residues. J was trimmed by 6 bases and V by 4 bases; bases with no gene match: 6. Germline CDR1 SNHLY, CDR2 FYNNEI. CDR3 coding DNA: TGTGCCAGCAGTGTAGGGACAGGGTATGATGGCTACACCTTC. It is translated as CASSVGTGYDGYTF.

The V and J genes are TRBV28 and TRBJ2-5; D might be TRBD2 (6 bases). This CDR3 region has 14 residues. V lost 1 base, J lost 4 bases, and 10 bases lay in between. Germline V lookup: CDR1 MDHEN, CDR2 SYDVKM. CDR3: CASSLLSGVETQYF. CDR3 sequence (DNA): TGTGCCAGCAGTTTATTATCGGGAGTAGAGACCCAGTACTTC.

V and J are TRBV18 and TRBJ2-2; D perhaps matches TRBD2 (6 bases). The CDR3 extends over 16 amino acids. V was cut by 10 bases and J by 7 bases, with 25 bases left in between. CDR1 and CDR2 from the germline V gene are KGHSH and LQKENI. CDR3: CATHKAGRTYGGELFF. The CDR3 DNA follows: TGTGCCACCCACAAGGCGGGACGAACATACGGCGGGGAGCTGTTTTTT.

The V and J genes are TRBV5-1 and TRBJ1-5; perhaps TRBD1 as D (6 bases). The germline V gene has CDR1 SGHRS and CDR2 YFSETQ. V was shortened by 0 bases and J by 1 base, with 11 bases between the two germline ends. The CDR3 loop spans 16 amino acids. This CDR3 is CASSLEGRGSNQPQHF. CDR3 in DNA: TGCGCCAGCAGCTTGGAAGGGAGGGGGAGCAATCAGCCCCAGCATTTT.

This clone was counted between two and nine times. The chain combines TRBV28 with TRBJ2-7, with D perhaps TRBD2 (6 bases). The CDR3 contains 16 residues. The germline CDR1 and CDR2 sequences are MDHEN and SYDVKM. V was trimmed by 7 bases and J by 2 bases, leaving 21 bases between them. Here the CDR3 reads CASIPADRDFPYEQYF. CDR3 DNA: TGTGCCAGCATCCCTGCGGACCGGGACTTCCCCTACGAGCAGTACTTC.

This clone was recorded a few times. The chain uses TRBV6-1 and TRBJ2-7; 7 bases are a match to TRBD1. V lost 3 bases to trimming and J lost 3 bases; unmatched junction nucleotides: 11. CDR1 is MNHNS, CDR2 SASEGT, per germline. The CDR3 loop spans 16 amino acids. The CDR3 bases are TGTGCCAGCAGTGATTTGAGGGACAGCCGATTCTACGAGCAGTACGTC. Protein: CASSDLRDSRFYEQYV.

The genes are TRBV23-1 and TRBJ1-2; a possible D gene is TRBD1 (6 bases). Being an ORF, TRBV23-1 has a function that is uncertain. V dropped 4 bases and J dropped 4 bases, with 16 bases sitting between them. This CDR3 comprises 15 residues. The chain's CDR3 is CASSPAPPGAYGYTF. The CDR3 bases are TGCGCCAGCAGTCCCGCCCCCCCAGGGGCCTATGGCTACACCTTC.

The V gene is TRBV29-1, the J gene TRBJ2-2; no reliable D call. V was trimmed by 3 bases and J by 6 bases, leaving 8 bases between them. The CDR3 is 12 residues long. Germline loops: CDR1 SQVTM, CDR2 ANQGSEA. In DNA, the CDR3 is TGCAGCGTTGACCGAGCGTCCGGGGAGCTGTTTTTT. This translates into CSVDRASGELFF.

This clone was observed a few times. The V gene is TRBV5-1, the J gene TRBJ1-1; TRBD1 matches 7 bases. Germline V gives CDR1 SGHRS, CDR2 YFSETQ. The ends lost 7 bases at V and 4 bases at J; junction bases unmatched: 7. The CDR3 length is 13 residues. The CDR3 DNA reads TGCGCCAGCTCCAGACAGGGCCTCACTGAAGCTTTCTTT. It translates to CASSRQGLTEAFF.

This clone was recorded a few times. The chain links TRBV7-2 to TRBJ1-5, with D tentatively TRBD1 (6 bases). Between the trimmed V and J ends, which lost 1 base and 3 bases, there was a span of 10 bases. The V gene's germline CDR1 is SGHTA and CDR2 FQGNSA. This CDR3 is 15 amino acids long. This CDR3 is CASSLGGQTNQPQHF. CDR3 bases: TGTGCCAGCAGCTTAGGAGGACAGACCAATCAGCCCCAGCATTTT.

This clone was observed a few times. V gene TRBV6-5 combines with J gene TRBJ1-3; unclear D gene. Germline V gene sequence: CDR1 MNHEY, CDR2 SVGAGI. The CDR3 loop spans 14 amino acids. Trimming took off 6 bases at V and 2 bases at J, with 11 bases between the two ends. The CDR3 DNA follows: TGTGCCAGCAGCCGCGGAGCGACTGGAAACACCATATATTTT. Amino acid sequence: CASSRGATGNTIYF.

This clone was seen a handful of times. The CDR3 loop reads CARTSGNTDTQYF. DNA for the CDR3: TGTGCCCGGACTAGCGGGAACACAGATACGCAGTATTTT. The rearrangement uses TRBV30 and TRBJ2-3; 12 bases map to TRBD2. The CDR3 spans 13 residues. The ends lost 8 bases at V and 2 bases at J; junction bases unmatched: 2. Germline V gene lookup returns CDR1 GTSNPN and CDR2 SVGIG (reference sequence).

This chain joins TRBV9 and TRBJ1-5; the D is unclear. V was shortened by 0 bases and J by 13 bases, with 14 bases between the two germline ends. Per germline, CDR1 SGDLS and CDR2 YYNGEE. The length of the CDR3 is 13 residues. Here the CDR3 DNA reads TGTGCCAGCAGCGTAGACCCCATGAGCCCGCAGCATTTT. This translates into CASSVDPMSPQHF.

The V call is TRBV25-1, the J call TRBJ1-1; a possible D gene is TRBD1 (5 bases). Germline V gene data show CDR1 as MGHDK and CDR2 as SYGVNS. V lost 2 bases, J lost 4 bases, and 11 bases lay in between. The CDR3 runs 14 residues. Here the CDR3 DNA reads TGTGCCAGCAGTGAAAGTGGGGGGGTCACTGAAGCTTTCTTT. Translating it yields CASSESGGVTEAFF.

The CDR3 DNA sequence: TGTGCCAGCAACGTCGGGAGGGCAGACACAGATACGCAGTATTTT. Translation: CASNVGRADTDTQYF. The rearrangement joins TRBV9 to TRBJ2-3; 8 nucleotides agree with TRBD2. Germline assignment: CDR1 SGDLS and CDR2 YYNGEE. V shed 6 bases, J shed 2 bases, and the junction held 8 bases outside the gene matches. This CDR3 is built from 15 residues.

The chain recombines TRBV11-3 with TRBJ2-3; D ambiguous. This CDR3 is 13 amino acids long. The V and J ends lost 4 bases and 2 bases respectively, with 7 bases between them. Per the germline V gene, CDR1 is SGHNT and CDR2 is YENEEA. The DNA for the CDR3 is TGTGCCAGCAGCTCCCCCTTCACAGATACGCAGTATTTT. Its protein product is CASSSPFTDTQYF. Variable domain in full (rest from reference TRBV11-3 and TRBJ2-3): EAGVVQSPRYKIIEKKQPVAFWCNPISGHNTLYWYLQNLGQGPELLIRYENEEAVDDSQLPKDRFSAERLKGVDSTLKIQPAELGDSAVYLCASSSPFTDTQYFGPGTRLTVL.

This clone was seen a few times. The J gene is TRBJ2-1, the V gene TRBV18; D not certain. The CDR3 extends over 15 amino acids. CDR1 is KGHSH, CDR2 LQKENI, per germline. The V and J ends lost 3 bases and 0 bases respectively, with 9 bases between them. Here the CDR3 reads CASSPVESSYNEQFF. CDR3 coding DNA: TGTGCCAGCTCACCGGTGGAGAGCTCCTACAATGAGCAGTTCTTC. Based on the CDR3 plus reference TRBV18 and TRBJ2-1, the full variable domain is NAGVMQNPRHLVRRRGQEARLRCSPMKGHSHVYWYRQLPEEGLKFMVYLQKENIIDESGMPKERFSAEFPKEGPSILRIQQVVRGDSAAYFCASSPVESSYNEQFFGPGTRLTVL.

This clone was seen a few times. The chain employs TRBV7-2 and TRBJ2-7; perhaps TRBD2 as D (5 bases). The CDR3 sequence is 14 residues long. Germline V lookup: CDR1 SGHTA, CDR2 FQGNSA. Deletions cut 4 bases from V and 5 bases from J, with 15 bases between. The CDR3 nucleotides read TGTGCCAGCAGCTCCGTGCTGGCGGGTAACGAGCAGTACGTC. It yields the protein CASSSVLAGNEQYV.

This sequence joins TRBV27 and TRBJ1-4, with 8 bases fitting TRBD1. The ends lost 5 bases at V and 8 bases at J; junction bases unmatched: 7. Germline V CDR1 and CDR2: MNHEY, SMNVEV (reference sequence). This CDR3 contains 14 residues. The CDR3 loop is CASSPLGQGEKLFF. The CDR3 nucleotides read TGTGCCAGCAGTCCCTTAGGACAGGGCGAAAAACTGTTTTTT.

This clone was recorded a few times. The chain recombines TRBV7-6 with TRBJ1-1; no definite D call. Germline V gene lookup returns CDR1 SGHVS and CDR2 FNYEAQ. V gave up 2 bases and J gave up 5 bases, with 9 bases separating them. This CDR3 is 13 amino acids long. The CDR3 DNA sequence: TGTGCCAGCAGCTTAAGGAGAAAGACTGAAGCTTTCTTT. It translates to CASSLRRKTEAFF.

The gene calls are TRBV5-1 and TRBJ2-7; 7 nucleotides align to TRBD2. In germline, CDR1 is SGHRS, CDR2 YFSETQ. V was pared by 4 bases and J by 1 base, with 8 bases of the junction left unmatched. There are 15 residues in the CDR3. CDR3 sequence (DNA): TGCGCCAGCAGCGAAGGGACGGGAGGTTCCTACGAGCAGTACTTC. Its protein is CASSEGTGGSYEQYF.

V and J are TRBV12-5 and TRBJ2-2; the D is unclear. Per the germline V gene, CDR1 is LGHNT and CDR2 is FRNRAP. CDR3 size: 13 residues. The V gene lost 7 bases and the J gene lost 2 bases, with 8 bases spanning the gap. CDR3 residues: CASDGGNTGELFF. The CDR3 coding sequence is TGTGCTAGTGATGGCGGAAACACCGGGGAGCTGTTTTTT.

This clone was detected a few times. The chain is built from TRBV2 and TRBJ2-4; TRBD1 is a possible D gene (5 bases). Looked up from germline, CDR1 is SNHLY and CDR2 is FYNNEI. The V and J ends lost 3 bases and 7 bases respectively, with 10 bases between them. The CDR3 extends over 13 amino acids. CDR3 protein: CASSDQGGNIQYF. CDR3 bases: TGTGCCAGCAGTGATCAGGGTGGGAACATTCAGTACTTC.

This CDR3 is CASHPGQYSGDTQYF. In DNA, the CDR3 is TGTGCCAGCCATCCAGGACAATACTCGGGAGATACGCAGTATTTT. This rearrangement joins TRBV6-6 to TRBJ2-3, with D possibly matching TRBD1 (5 bases). V lost 8 bases and J 5 bases, leaving 20 bases between the germline ends. The germline CDR1 and CDR2 sequences are MNHNY and SVGAGI (reference sequence). The CDR3 runs 15 residues.

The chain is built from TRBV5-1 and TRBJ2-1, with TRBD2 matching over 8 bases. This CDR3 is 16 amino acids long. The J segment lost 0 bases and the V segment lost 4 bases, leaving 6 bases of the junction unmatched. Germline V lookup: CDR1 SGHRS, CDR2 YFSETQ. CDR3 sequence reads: CASSVLAASSYNEQFF. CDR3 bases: TGCGCCAGCAGCGTACTAGCGGCAAGCTCCTACAATGAGCAGTTCTTC.

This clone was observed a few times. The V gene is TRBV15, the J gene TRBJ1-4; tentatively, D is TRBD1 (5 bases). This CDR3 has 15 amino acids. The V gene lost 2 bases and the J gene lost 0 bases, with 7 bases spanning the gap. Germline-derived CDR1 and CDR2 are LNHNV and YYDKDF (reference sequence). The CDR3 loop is CATSRRGSTNEKLFF. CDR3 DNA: TGTGCCACCAGCAGAAGGGGATCAACTAATGAAAAACTGTTTTTT.

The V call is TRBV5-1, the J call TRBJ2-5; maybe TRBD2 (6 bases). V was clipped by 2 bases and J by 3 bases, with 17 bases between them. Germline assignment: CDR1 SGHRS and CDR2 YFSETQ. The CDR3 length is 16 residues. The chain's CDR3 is CASSLPTGGVEETQYF. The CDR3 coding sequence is TGCGCCAGCAGCTTACCCACCGGAGGGGTCGAAGAGACCCAGTACTTC.

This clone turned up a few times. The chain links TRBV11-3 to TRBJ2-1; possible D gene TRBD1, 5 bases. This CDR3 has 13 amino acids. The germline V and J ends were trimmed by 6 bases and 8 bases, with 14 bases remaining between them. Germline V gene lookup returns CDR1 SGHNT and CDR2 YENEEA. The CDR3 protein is CASRRTPPHEQFF. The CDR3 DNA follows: TGTGCCAGCAGAAGGACACCACCCCATGAGCAGTTCTTC.

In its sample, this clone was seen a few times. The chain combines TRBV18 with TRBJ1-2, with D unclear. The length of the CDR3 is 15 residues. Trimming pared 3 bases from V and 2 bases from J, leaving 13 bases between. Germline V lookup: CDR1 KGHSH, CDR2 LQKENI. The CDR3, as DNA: TGTGCCAGCTCACCCGTCACGAGCTTAAACTATGGCTACACCTTC. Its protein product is CASSPVTSLNYGYTF. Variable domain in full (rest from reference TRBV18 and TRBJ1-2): NAGVMQNPRHLVRRRGQEARLRCSPMKGHSHVYWYRQLPEEGLKFMVYLQKENIIDESGMPKERFSAEFPKEGPSILRIQQVVRGDSAAYFCASSPVTSLNYGYTFGSGTRLTVV.